This T cell receptor beta chain originates from a study of T-cell memory formation after mild COVID-19. Points from the study as a whole: The CD4+ clones that contracted clustered mainly within CM and EM, and the CD8+ clones concentrated in EMRA. CD4+ bias marked clones expanding day 15 to 37, unlike balanced contracting clones.

TCRdb re-analysed the 5' RACE reads in MiXCR, keeping a single row per CDR3 protein. The sample lists roughly 310,000 distinct CDR3 sequences, 15% to 20% occurring once. Per the germline V gene, CDR1 is SGHTA and CDR2 is FQGNSA. V dropped 5 bases and J dropped 6; count of bases not matched to a gene: 6. This CDR3 contains 14 residues. Points on this clonotype: The antigen is not known.

The TCR originated in a man in his late teens or twenties who had mild COVID-19 (a few samples of this study predate the infection). Cell type and time point are not known. The chain links TRBV7-2 to TRBJ2-4, with 8 bases fitting TRBD1. Sequences were obtained from PBMCs or a T cell subset sorted from them (not recorded which). The CDR3, as DNA: TGTGCCAGCAGCCAGAGAGGGACAGGAAACATTCAGTACTTC. As protein: CASSQRGTGNIQYF.